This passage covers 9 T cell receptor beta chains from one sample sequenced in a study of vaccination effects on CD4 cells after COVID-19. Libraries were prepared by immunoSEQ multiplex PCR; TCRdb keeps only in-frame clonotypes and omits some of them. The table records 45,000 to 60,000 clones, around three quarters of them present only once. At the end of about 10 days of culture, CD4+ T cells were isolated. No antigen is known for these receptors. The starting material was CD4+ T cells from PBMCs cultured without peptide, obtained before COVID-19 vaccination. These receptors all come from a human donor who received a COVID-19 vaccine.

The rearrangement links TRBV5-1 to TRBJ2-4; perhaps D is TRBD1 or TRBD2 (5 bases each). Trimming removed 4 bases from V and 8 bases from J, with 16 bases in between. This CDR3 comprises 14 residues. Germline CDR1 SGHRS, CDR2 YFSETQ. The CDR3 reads CASSQGRPEDIQYF. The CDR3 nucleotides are TGCGCCAGCAGCCAGGGACGGCCTGAGGACATTCAGTACTTC. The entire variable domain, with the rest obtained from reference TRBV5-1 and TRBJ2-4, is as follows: KAGVTQTPRYLIKTRGQQVTLSCSPISGHRSVSWYQQTPGQGLQFLFEYFSETQRNKGNFPGRFSGRQFSNSRSEMNVSTLELGDSALYLCASSQGRPEDIQYFGAGTRLSVL.

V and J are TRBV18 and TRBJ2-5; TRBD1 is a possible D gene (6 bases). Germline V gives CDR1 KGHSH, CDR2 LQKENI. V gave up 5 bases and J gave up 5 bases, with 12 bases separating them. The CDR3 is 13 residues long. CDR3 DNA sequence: TGTGCCAGCTCATCCGGACAGAAGGAGACCCAGTACTTC. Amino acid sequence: CASSSGQKETQYF. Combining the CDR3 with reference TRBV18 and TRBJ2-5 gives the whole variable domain NAGVMQNPRHLVRRRGQEARLRCSPMKGHSHVYWYRQLPEEGLKFMVYLQKENIIDESGMPKERFSAEFPKEGPSILRIQQVVRGDSAAYFCASSSGQKETQYFGPGTRLLVL.

CDR3 DNA sequence: TGCAGTGCTAGTTCAGGACAGGTAATGAACACTGAAGCTTTCTTT. Its translation: CSASSGQVMNTEAFF. The chain couples TRBV20-1 to TRBJ1-1; 7 positions agree with TRBD1. The length of the CDR3 is 15 residues. V dropped 3 bases and J dropped 0; count of bases not matched to a gene: 7. Germline V gene lookup returns CDR1 DFQATT and CDR2 SNEGSKA (reference sequence).

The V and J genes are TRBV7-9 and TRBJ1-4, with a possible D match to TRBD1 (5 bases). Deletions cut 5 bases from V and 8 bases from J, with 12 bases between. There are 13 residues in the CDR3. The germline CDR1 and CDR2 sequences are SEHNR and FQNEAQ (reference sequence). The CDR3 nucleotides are TGTGCCAGCAGCGTATATGAGGGGGAAAAACTGTTTTTT. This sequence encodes CASSVYEGEKLFF.

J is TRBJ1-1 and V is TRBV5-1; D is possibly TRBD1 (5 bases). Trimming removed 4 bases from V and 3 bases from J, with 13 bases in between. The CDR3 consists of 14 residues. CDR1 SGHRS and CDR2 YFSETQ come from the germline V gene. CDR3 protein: CASSPTGVDTEAFF. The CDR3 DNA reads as TGCGCCAGCAGCCCCACGGGGGTTGACACTGAAGCTTTCTTT.

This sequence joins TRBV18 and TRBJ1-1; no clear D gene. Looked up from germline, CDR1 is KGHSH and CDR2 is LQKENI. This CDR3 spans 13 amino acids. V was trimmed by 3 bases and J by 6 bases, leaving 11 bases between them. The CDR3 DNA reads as TGTGCCAGCTCACCGGACCGAGCGGCTGAAGCTTTCTTT. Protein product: CASSPDRAAEAFF.

CDR3 sequence: CASSPQSGIYNEQFF. CDR3 DNA sequence: TGTGCCAGCTCACCACAATCGGGCATTTACAATGAGCAGTTCTTC. The J gene is TRBJ2-1, the V gene TRBV18, with D unresolved. The CDR3 covers 15 residues. The germline CDR1 and CDR2 sequences are KGHSH and LQKENI. V shed 1 base and J shed 4 bases, with 11 bases lying between them.

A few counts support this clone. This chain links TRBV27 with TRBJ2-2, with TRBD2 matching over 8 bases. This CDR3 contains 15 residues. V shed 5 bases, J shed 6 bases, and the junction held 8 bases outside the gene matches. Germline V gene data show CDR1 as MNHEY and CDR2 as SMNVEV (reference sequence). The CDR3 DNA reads TGTGCCAGCAGTCGGCGACTAGCGATCCCCGGGGAGCTGTTTTTT. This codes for CASSRRLAIPGELFF.

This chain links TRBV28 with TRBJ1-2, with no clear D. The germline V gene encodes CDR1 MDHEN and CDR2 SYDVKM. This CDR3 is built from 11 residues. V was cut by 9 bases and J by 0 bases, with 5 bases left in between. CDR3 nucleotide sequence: TGTGCCAGTCGTTCTAACTATGGCTACACCTTC. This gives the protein CASRSNYGYTF.